This TCR beta chain came from a study of blood T cell repertoires in COVID-19. Study as a whole: Both acute and convalescent COVID-19 samples were obtained from the United States, Italy and Spain. T cells, B-cell-depleted T cells, or PBMCs provided the cDNA or gDNA that served as material.

Per the original data handling: Nucleated cell number was recorded as an estimate derived from reference gene primer amplification. TCRdb keeps only in-frame clones here, not all; method: immunoSEQ multiplex PCR. The V and J calls and clone size come from that table; D and trimming were worked out from the DNA. The sample shows around 240,000 clones, roughly 79% of them seen only once. From germline, CDR1 is SGHNT and CDR2 YYREEE (reference sequence). The CDR3 runs 15 residues. Trimming took 0 bases from V and 5 from J, leaving 15 bases between them. Material: peripheral blood. The chain uses TRBV5-4 and TRBJ2-7, with D possibly matching TRBD1 (5 bases). This receptor was obtained from a woman at least 80 years old with acute or convalescent COVID-19. The CDR3 nucleotides are TGTGCCAGCAGCTTGGTAGGGCCAGGGTCCCACGAGCAGTACTTC. This encodes CASSLVGPGSHEQYF.